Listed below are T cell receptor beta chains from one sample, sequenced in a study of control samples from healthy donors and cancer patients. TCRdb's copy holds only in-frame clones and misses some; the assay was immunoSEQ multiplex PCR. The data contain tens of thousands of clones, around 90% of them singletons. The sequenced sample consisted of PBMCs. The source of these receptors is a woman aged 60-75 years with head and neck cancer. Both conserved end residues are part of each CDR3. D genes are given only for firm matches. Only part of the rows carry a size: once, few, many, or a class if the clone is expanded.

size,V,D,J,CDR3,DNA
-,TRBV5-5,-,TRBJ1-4,CASSLFWSGYTTNEKLFF,TGTGCCAGCAGCTTATTTTGGAGCGGCTATACAACTAATGAAAAACTGTTTTTT
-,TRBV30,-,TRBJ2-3,CAWSLGNTDTQYF,TGTGCCTGGAGTCTGGGTAACACAGATACGCAGTATTTT
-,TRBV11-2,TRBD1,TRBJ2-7,CASSRTRQGPYEQYF,TGTGCCAGCAGCCGCACAAGACAGGGACCCTACGAGCAGTACTTC
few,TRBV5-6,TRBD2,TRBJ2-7,CASSRGSGLDEQYF,TGTGCCAGCAGCAGGGGTAGCGGGCTCGACGAGCAGTACTTC
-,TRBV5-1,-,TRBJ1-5,CASSLGYGDPGQPQHF,TGCGCCAGCAGCTTGGGTTATGGGGACCCGGGGCAGCCCCAGCATTTT
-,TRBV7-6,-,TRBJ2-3,CASSLGVLDTQYF,TGTGCCAGCAGCTTAGGGGTTTTGGATACGCAGTATTTT
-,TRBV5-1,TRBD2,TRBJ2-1,CASTLGLAGYFSYNEQFF,TGCGCCAGCACCCTAGGACTAGCGGGATATTTCTCCTACAATGAGCAGTTCTTC
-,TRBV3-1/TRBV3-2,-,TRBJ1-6,CASSQNTGSYSPLHF,TGTGCCAGCAGCCAAAACACAGGGTCTTATTCACCCCTCCACTTT
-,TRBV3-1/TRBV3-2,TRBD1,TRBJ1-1,CASSQEGRGRTEAFF,TGTGCCAGCAGCCAAGAAGGTAGGGGGCGGACTGAAGCTTTCTTT
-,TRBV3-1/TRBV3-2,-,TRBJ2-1,CASSQGRTSYNEQFF,TGTGCCAGCAGCCAGGGGCGAACCTCCTACAATGAGCAGTTCTTC
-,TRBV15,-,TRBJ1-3,CATSGGLGTSGNTIYF,TGTGCCACCAGCGGCGGGTTGGGGACCTCTGGAAACACCATATATTTT
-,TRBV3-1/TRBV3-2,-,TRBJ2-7,CASSQAYEQYF,TGTGCCAGCAGCCAAGCCTACGAGCAGTACTTC
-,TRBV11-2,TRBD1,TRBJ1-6,CASSVDRVLNSPLHF,TGTGCCAGCAGCGTGGACAGGGTTTTGAATTCACCCCTCCACTTT
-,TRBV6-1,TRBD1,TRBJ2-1,CASSEPGQGAWEQFF,TGTGCCAGCAGTGAACCGGGACAGGGGGCATGGGAGCAGTTCTTC
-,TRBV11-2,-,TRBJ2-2,CASSPLRGGTATGELFF,TGTGCCAGCAGCCCCCTGCGGGGCGGGACGGCTACCGGGGAGCTGTTTTTT
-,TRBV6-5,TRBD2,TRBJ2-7,CASRTSGSYEQYF,TGTGCCAGCAGGACTAGCGGGAGCTACGAGCAGTACTTC
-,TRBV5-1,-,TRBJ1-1,CASSLALGITEAFF,TGCGCCAGCAGCTTGGCCCTGGGTATAACTGAAGCTTTCTTT
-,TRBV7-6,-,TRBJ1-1,CASSPSSWGSTEAFF,TGTGCCAGCAGCCCCAGTTCGTGGGGCTCGACTGAAGCTTTCTTT
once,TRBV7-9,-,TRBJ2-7,CASSLVPYEQYF,TGTGCCAGCAGCTTAGTCCCCTACGAGCAGTACTTC
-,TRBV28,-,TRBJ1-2,CASRPGNYGYTF,TGTGCCAGCAGGCCAGGGAACTATGGCTACACCTTC
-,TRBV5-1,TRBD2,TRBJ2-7,CASRLAVSSYEQYF,TGCGCCAGCAGGCTAGCGGTGAGCTCCTACGAGCAGTACTTC
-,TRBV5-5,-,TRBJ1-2,CASSLMGENGYTF,TGTGCCAGCAGCTTGATGGGGGAGAACGGCTACACCTTC
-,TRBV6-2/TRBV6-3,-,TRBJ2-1,CASSYSRNHNEQFF,TGTGCCAGCAGTTACTCCCGTAACCACAATGAGCAGTTCTTC
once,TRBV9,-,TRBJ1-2,CASSPSGGNYGYTF,TGTGCCAGCAGCCCTAGTGGGGGAAACTATGGCTACACCTTC
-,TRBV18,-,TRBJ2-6,CASSPNRASVHVSGANVLTF,TGTGCCAGCTCACCGAACAGGGCTAGCGTCCATGTCTCTGGGGCCAACGTCCTGACTTTC
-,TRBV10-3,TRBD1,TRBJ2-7,CATATGTGVGEQYF,TGTGCCACCGCTACCGGGACAGGGGTAGGAGAGCAGTACTTC
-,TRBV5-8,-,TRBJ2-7,CASSLGRGKGEQYF,TGTGCCAGCAGCTTGGGTCGGGGGAAGGGCGAGCAGTACTTC
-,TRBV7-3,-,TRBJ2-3,CASSLTGSPADTQYF,TGTGCCAGCAGCTTAACAGGGAGTCCCGCCGATACGCAGTATTTT
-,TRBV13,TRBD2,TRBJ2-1,CASSSPGLAAYNEQFF,TGTGCCAGCAGCTCCCCTGGACTAGCCGCCTACAATGAGCAGTTCTTC